This paragraph reports one T cell receptor beta chain. The total RNA that was extracted per sample amounted to at least 5.5 micrograms. The germline V gene encodes CDR1 SGHTA and CDR2 FQGNSA. The CDR3 loop spans 13 amino acids. V gave up 1 base and J gave up 5 bases, with 6 bases separating them. This sample is part of a study of blood T cells in healthy people across ages. For the second PCR, which ran for about 7 to 11 cycles, a sample-barcoded 5' primer and a J-beta primer mix were used. Each TCR beta cDNA got a 12-nucleotide random molecular identifier. TCRdb passed the 5' RACE reads through MiXCR, listing each CDR3 protein once. The sample holds approximately 1.5 million distinct CDR3 sequences, roughly 43% seen once.

The clonotype was recovered from a young woman in good health. Sequenced: blood. This rearrangement joins TRBV7-2 to TRBJ1-5; D is undetermined. This chain's CDR3 is CASSLDADQPQHF. The CDR3 bases are TGTGCCAGCAGCTTAGACGCAGATCAGCCCCAGCATTTT.